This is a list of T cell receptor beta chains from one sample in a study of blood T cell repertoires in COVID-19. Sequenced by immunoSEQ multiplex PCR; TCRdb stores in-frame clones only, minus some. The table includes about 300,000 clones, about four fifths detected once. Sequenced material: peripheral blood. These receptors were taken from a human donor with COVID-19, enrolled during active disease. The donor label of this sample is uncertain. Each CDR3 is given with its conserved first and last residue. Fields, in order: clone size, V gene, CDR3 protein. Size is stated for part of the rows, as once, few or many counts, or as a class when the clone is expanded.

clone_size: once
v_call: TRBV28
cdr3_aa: CASSPAHGAEAFF

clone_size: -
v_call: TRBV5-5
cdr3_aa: CASSEVGTSTDTQYF

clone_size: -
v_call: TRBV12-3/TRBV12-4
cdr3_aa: CASSIRPREKLFF

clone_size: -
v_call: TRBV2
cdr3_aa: CASSRSGDQPQHF

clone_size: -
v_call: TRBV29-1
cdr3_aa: CSTVTSGGEGIQYF

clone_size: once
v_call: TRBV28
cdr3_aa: CASSIRGIYTF

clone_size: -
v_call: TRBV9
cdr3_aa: CASSVDSLSSYEQYF

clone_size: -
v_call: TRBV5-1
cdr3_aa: CASSSASGADTQYF

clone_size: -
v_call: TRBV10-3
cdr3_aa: CAISDASGKSHEQYF

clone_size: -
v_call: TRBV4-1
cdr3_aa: CASSQDWPDTQYF

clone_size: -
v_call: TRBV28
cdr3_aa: CASRGQNYEQYF

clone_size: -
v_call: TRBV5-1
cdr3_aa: CASSSQLAGGYNEQFF

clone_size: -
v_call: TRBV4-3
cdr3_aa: CASSQGSSVLSGNTIYF